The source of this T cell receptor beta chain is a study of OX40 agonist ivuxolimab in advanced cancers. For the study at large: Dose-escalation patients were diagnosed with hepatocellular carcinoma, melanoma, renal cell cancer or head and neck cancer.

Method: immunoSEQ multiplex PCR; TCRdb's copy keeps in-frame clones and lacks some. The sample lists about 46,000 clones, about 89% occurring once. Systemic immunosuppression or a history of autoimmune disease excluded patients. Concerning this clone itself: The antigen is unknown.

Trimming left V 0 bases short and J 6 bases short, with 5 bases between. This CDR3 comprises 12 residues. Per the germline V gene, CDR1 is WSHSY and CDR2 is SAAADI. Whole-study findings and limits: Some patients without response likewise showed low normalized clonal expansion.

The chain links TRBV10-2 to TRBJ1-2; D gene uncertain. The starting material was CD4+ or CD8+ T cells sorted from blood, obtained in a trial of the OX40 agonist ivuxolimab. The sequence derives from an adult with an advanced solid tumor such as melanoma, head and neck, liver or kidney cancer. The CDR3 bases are TGCGCCAGCAGTGAGTCGGGTCATGGCTACACCTTC. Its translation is CASSESGHGYTF.